This is a list of T cell receptor beta chains from one sample in a study of blood T cell repertoires in COVID-19. The method was immunoSEQ multiplex PCR; TCRdb's version includes in-frame clones alone and lacks a portion of them. The table includes hundreds of thousands of clones, 80% to 90% detected once. Sample: peripheral blood. The receptors come from a man between 35 and 55 years old with acute or convalescent COVID-19. Each CDR3 is given with its conserved first and last residue. A D gene is named only where the DNA matches it firmly. Some rows have no size entry. The others give once, few or many, or a class for an expanded clone.

v_call	clone_size	d_call	j_call	cdr3_aa	cdr3_nt
TRBV6-6	-	TRBD2	TRBJ2-1	CAVLGLAGGYNEQFF	TGTGCCGTACTGGGACTAGCGGGGGGTTACAATGAGCAGTTCTTC
TRBV25-1	-	-	TRBJ2-7	CASRQGVYEQYF	TGTGCCAGCAGACAGGGAGTCTACGAGCAGTACTTC
TRBV28	-	-	TRBJ2-7	CASIETGVTYEQYF	TGTGCCAGCATTGAGACAGGAGTTACCTACGAGCAGTACTTC
TRBV19	once	TRBD2	TRBJ2-5	CASSSVHPLVAGGLQETQYF	TGTGCCAGTAGTTCCGTCCACCCATTAGTAGCGGGGGGATTACAAGAGACCCAGTACTTC
TRBV10-2	-	-	TRBJ1-5	CASKENSNQPQHF	TGCGCCAGCAAAGAGAATAGCAATCAGCCCCAGCATTTT
TRBV23-1	-	-	TRBJ2-5	CASSRKPGEETQYF	TGCGCCAGCAGTCGAAAACCAGGGGAAGAGACCCAGTACTTC
TRBV5-4	-	TRBD1	TRBJ2-1	CASSNPGQHNEQFF	TGTGCCAGCAGCAACCCGGGACAGCACAATGAGCAGTTCTTC
TRBV11-2	once	-	TRBJ2-1	CASSHARVPSYNEQFF	TGTGCCAGCAGCCACGCACGAGTACCTTCATACAATGAGCAGTTCTTC
TRBV28	-	TRBD1	TRBJ1-5	CASSFLDRVNQPQHF	TGTGCCAGCAGTTTCCTGGACAGGGTAAATCAGCCCCAGCATTTT
TRBV9	-	-	TRBJ2-2	CASRAGTGELFF	TGTGCCAGCAGAGCGGGCACCGGGGAGCTGTTTTTT